The entry below gives a single TCR beta chain sequence along with its context. The sample holds a few counts of this clonotype. Its antigen remains undetermined. No clone much larger than this one lies a single base away; base qualities are absent. There are 17 amino acids in the CDR3, from cysteine to phenylalanine inclusive. Only CDR3 DNA is held: 51 bases, read in frame from base 1. The germline V gene encodes CDR1 SGHRS and CDR2 YFSETQ. V was cut back by 4 bases and J by 6 bases, leaving a gap of 22 bases between them. The data stem from a study of T-cell memory formation after mild COVID-19 (dated by TCRdb to about 2021). Background for the entire study: Most TCR sequence clusters were specific to one of the two donors. The cohort comprised two young, previously healthy adult volunteers, one female and one male. In a couple of donors, T-cell clones that expanded and contracted after mild COVID-19 were followed by sequencing TCRalpha and TCRbeta repertoires longitudinally. Paper-wide results and their limitations: Some responding clones were detected in pre-infection memory, suggesting pre-existing cross-reactive memory T cells joined the SARS-CoV-2 response. Contracting CD4+ clones were located mainly in the CM and EM memory subsets, whereas CD8+ clones were found to be enriched in EMRA. SARS-CoV-2 specificity of the second-wave clones peaking on day 37 was not confirmed. The study included only a couple of mild cases, and larger cohorts that include severe cases with pre-infection samples were judged to be necessary. From day 15 to 85, contracting clones showed balanced CD4/CD8 phenotypes, whereas a second wave of clones that expanded from day 15 to 37 leaned towards CD4+.

Data came from an Illumina NovaSeq 6000. Using 5'RACE with constant-segment primers, TCRalpha and TCRbeta cDNA libraries were constructed, with sample barcodes and unique molecular identifiers added in the process. Trizol reagent was used to extract RNA from every sample. Library amplification was performed in two PCR steps, and a second sample barcode and Illumina TruSeq adapters were introduced in the second step. Sequencing of libraries was performed on an Illumina NovaSeq with 2 x 150 bp paired-end reads. Per the source publication's procedure: With migec v1.2.7, reads were demultiplexed and then collapsed into UMI-guided consensus sequences. Using mixcr v2.1.11, UMI consensuses were aligned to TRA and TRB V and J templates and then assembled into clonotypes. A clonotype was counted as expanded or contracted only when both edgeR and NoisET called the clonotype significant, with the noise models trained on biological replicates. For edgeR calls, the thresholds were a false discovery rate-adjusted p below 0.01 and a log2 fold-change of 1. PCA with hierarchical clustering of max-normalized trajectories of the 1000 most abundant clonotypes was used as exploratory dynamics analysis. The CD4 or CD8 phenotype of responding clones was assigned using the separately sequenced CD4+ and CD8+ repertoires. TCRdb trimmed public reads at Q25 via fastp, called clones via MiXCR and kept in-frame beta chains. Every CDR3 protein is listed once, alongside the most common genes and DNA of its rows. For this entry, the V and J calls and clone size follow TCRdb and not the study's own pipeline. A total of 350,000 to 500,000 distinct CDR3 sequences appear in this sample, roughly 17% of them only once. The top ten clones comprise around a fifth of the sample.

Ficoll-Paque density gradient centrifugation was the method used to isolate PBMCs. The TCR comes from a young man who had mild COVID-19 (a few samples of this study predate the infection). The sample titles of this study are shuffled in the database, so cell type and time point are left out; the donor was told from shared clones. Sequenced: PBMCs or a T cell subset sorted from them (not recorded which). This chain is built from TRBV5-1 and TRBJ2-2, with a tentative D gene TRBD1 over 6 matching bases. This receptor carries the CDR3 CASSRGVQGVFSGELFF. The DNA sequence reads TGCGCCAGCAGCAGAGGGGTACAGGGTGTTTTTTCCGGGGAGCTGTTTTTT.